This T cell receptor (beta chain) came from a study of T cells after yellow fever vaccination. Whole-study findings and limits: One caveat is that FACS-sorted repertoires could contain abundant clonotypes contaminating from the bulk population. Detected again after the booster were most primary-vaccination clones, at 95% to 98% CD4 and 88% CD8.

TCRdb analysed the 5' RACE reads with MiXCR anew, one entry per CDR3 protein. The sample contains 500,000 to 550,000 distinct CDR3 sequences, 21% of which appear only once. This CDR3 has 13 residues. Trimming took 5 bases from V and 6 from J, leaving 14 bases between them. A word on this clonotype: As yet, its antigen is unknown.

The sequence derives from a young man who received the YFV17D yellow fever vaccine. Sequencing used PBMCs, obtained more than 20 days after the first yellow fever vaccination. J is TRBJ2-7 and V is TRBV12-3 or TRBV12-4; tentative D call: TRBD1 (6 bases). The CDR3 is CASSMLQGREQYF. DNA for the CDR3: TGTGCCAGCAGTATGCTACAGGGCCGCGAGCAGTACTTC.